The sample holds many counts of the clone carrying this T cell receptor beta chain. Its antigen is unidentified. This sample is drawn from a study of metastatic and nonmetastatic thyroid tumors. Study-wide findings and caveats: Malignant thyroid tumors reportedly exceeded benign nodules significantly in TCR beta diversity, with the difference appearing in blood and tumor.

Using MiXCR, TCRdb re-called clones from the PCR reads. Among roughly 98,000 clones listed, about 15% were seen once. No treatment had been given to any patient before thyroid surgery. The CDR3 is 15 amino acids. V shed 2 bases and J 8 bases; nucleotides not matched to a gene: 6. Germline CDR1 is KGHDR and CDR2 is SFDVKD. This clonotype was sampled from a female donor with papillary thyroid cancer or a benign thyroid nodule (not recorded which). Some clones in this sample may be carry-over from other donors' samples. The sequencing sample was made of blood. V and J are TRBV24-1 and TRBJ2-1, with 9 bases lining up with TRBD2. CDR3 bases: TGTGCCACCAGTGATTCTGGCGGGGGGGTAGATGAGCAGTTCTTC. Translation gives CATSDSGGGVDEQFF.